Each of the 7 T cell receptor beta chains below was sequenced from the same sample in a study of OX40 agonist ivuxolimab in advanced cancers. The protocol was immunoSEQ multiplex PCR, while the TCRdb copy is restricted to in-frame clones and leaves out a portion. The sample includes about 79,000 clones, over 70% seen only once; the top ten take roughly 4.9%. The sample was CD4+ or CD8+ T cells sorted from blood, taken in a trial of the OX40 agonist ivuxolimab. These receptors were obtained from an adult with an advanced solid tumor such as melanoma, head and neck, liver or kidney cancer.

The chain joins TRBV15 to TRBJ1-3, with 9 positions matching TRBD1. Germline-derived CDR1 and CDR2 are LNHNV and YYDKDF (reference sequence). V dropped 2 bases and J dropped 4; count of bases not matched to a gene: 3. The CDR3 spans 15 residues. Written as DNA, the CDR3 is TGTGCCACCAGCAGAACAGGGGGCCCCGGAAACACCATATATTTT. Its protein product is CATSRTGGPGNTIYF. The variable domain in full, completed from reference TRBV15 and TRBJ1-3, reads DAMVIQNPRYQVTQFGKPVTLSCSQTLNHNVMYWYQQKSSQAPKLLFHYYDKDFNNEADTPDNFQSRRPNTSFCFLDIRSPGLGDTAMYLCATSRTGGPGNTIYFGEGSWLTVV.

The rearrangement uses TRBV7-2 and TRBJ1-5; D not resolved. Germline V gives CDR1 SGHTA, CDR2 FQGNSA. The CDR3 totals 13 residues. Trimming took 1 base from V and 7 from J, leaving 8 bases between them. This chain's CDR3 is CASSLVVGQPQHF. Written as DNA, the CDR3 is TGTGCCAGCAGCTTAGTAGTTGGACAGCCCCAGCATTTT.

V is TRBV9 and J is TRBJ2-7, with 10 bases that match TRBD2. The germline V gene encodes CDR1 SGDLS and CDR2 YYNGEE. The V segment lost 4 bases and the J segment 3 bases; nucleotides outside the gene matches: 7. This CDR3 region has 15 residues. This CDR3 is CASSIGLAEIYEQYF. The CDR3 nucleotides read TGTGCCAGCAGCATAGGACTAGCGGAAATCTACGAGCAGTACTTC.

The chain combines TRBV19 with TRBJ1-5, with 10 bases identical to TRBD1. The germline gives CDR1 LNHDA, CDR2 SQIVND (reference sequence). The CDR3 totals 16 residues. With 4 bases clipped from V and 7 bases from J, the junction kept 10 bases outside the gene matches. The CDR3 region is CASSNPGQGFRQPQHF. CDR3 nucleotide sequence: TGTGCCAGTAGTAACCCGGGACAGGGGTTCCGCCAGCCCCAGCATTTT.

The rearrangement uses TRBV7-3 and TRBJ2-1; a possible D gene is TRBD2 (6 bases). V lost 5 bases and J lost 3, with 14 bases in between. The CDR3 loop spans 15 amino acids. Germline CDR1 SGHTA, CDR2 FQGTGA. The CDR3 DNA reads TGTGCCAGCAGCACGGCCGGGACTCTCTACAATGAGCAGTTCTTC. It is translated as CASSTAGTLYNEQFF.

The gene calls are TRBV6-5 and TRBJ1-1; 11 bases line up with TRBD1. The CDR3 sequence is 15 residues long. The germline gives CDR1 MNHEY, CDR2 SVGAGI. The V segment lost 5 bases and the J segment 6 bases; nucleotides outside the gene matches: 8. CDR3: CASSRTGGPQAEAFF. The CDR3 nucleotides read TGTGCCAGCAGTCGGACAGGGGGCCCCCAGGCTGAAGCTTTCTTT.

The genes are TRBV7-3 and TRBJ2-1; 10 nucleotides agree with TRBD2. Trimming at V came to 2 bases and at J to 6 bases, leaving 7 bases not matched to a gene. This CDR3 is built from 16 residues. Germline V lookup: CDR1 SGHTA, CDR2 FQGTGA. The CDR3 region has the DNA TGTGCCAGCAGCTTAGGGCCTGGGACTAGCGTCAATGAGCAGTTCTTC. This codes for CASSLGPGTSVNEQFF. Using reference TRBV7-3 and TRBJ2-1 for the parts outside the CDR3, the full variable domain is GAGVSQTPSNKVTEKGKYVELRCDPISGHTALYWYRQSLGQGPEFLIYFQGTGAADDSGLPNDRFFAVRPEGSVSTLKIQRTERGDSAVYLCASSLGPGTSVNEQFFGPGTRLTVL.